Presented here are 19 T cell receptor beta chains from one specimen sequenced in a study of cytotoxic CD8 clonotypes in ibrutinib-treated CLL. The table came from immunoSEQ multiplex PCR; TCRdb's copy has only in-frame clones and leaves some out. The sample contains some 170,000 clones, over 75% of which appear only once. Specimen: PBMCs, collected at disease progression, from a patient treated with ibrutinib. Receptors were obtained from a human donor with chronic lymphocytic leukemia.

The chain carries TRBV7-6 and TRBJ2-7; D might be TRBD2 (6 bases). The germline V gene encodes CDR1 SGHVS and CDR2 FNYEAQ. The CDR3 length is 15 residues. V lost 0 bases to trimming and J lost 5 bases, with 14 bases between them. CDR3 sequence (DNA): TGTGCCAGCAGCTTAGCGTCGGGCGGAGGGGACGAGCAGTACTTC. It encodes CASSLASGGGDEQYF.

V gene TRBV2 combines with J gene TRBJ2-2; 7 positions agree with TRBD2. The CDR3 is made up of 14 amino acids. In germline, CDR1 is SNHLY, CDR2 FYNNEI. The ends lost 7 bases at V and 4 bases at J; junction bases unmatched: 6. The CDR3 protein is CASTWTRSTGELFF. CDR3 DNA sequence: TGTGCCAGCACCTGGACTAGAAGCACCGGGGAGCTGTTTTTT.

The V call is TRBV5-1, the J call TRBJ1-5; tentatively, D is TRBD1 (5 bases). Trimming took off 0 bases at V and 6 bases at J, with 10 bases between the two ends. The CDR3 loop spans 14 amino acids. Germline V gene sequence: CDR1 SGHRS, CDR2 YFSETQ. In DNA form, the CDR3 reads TGCGCCAGCAGCTTGGGTGGGGGAGTTCAGCCCCAGCATTTT. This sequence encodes CASSLGGGVQPQHF.

CDR3 region: CAISEPTGTAFF. In DNA form, the CDR3 reads TGTGCCATCAGTGAGCCCACAGGGACGGCTTTCTTT. The rearrangement uses TRBV10-3 and TRBJ1-1; TRBD1 is a possible D gene (6 bases). Trimming cost V 2 bases and J 11 bases, with 12 bases left between them. Germline loops: CDR1 ENHRY, CDR2 SYGVKD. The CDR3 spans 12 residues.

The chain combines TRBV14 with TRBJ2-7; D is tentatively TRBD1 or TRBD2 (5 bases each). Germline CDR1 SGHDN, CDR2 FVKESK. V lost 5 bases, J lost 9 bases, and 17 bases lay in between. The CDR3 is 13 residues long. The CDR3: CASSRDRVRAQYF. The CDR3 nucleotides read TGTGCCAGCAGCAGGGACCGCGTCAGGGCGCAGTACTTC.

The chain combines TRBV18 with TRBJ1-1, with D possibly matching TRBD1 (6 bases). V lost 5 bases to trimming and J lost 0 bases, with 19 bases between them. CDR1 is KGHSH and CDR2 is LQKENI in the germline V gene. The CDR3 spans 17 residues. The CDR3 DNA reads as TGTGCCAGCTCAGGCGGGGAGGGACAAATGATGAACACTGAAGCTTTCTTT. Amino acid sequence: CASSGGEGQMMNTEAFF.

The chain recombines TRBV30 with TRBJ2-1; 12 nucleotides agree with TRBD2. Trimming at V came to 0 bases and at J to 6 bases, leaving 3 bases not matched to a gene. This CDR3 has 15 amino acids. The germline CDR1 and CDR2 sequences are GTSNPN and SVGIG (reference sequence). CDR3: CAWSVSSGRANEQFF. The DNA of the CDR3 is TGTGCCTGGAGTGTATCTAGCGGGAGGGCCAATGAGCAGTTCTTC. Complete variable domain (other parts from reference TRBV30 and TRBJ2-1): SQTIHQWPATLVQPVGSPLSLECTVEGTSNPNLYWYRQAAGRGLQLLFYSVGIGQISSEVPQNLSASRPQDRQFILSSKKLLLSDSGFYLCAWSVSSGRANEQFFGPGTRLTVL.

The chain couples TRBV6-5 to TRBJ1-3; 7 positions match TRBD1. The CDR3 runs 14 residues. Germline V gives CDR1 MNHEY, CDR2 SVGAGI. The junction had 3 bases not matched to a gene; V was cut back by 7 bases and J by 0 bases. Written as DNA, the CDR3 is TGTGCCAGCACCAGGGGGGGCTCTGGAAACACCATATATTTT. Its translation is CASTRGGSGNTIYF.

This chain's CDR3 is CASSLVVGPREQYF. In nucleotides, the CDR3 is TGCGCCAGCAGCTTGGTCGTGGGACCACGCGAGCAGTACTTC. The V and J genes are TRBV5-1 and TRBJ2-7; D might be TRBD1 or TRBD2, each matching 5 bases. Germline values: CDR1 SGHRS, CDR2 YFSETQ. Deletions cut 0 bases from V and 6 bases from J, with 13 bases between. This CDR3 region has 14 residues.

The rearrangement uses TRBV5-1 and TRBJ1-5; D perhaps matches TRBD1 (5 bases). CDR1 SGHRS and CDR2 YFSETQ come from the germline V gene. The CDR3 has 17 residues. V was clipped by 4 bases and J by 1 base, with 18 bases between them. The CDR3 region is CASSVDGTPGSNQPQHF. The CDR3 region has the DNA TGCGCCAGCAGCGTCGACGGGACCCCTGGAAGCAATCAGCCCCAGCATTTT. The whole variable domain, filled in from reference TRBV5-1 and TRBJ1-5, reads KAGVTQTPRYLIKTRGQQVTLSCSPISGHRSVSWYQQTPGQGLQFLFEYFSETQRNKGNFPGRFSGRQFSNSRSEMNVSTLELGDSALYLCASSVDGTPGSNQPQHFGDGTRLSIL.

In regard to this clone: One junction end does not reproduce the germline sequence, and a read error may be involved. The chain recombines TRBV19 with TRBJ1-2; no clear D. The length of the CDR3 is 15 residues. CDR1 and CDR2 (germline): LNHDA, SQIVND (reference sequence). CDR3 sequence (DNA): TGTGCCAGTAGTATAGAGAGGGCTCGTAACTCTGGCTACACCTTC. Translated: CASSIERARNSGYTF.

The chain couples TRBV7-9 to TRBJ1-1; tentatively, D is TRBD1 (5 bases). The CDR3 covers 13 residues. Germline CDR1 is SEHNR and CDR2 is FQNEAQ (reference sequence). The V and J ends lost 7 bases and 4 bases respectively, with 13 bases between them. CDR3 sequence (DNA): TGTGCCAGCATCGGTACAGGACCCACTGAAGCTTTCTTT. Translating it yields CASIGTGPTEAFF.

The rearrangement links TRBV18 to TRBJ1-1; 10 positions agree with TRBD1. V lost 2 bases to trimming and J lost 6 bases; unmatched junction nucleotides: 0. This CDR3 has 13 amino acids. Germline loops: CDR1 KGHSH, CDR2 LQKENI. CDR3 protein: CASSPGQGAEAFF. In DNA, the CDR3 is TGTGCCAGCTCACCAGGACAGGGGGCTGAAGCTTTCTTT.

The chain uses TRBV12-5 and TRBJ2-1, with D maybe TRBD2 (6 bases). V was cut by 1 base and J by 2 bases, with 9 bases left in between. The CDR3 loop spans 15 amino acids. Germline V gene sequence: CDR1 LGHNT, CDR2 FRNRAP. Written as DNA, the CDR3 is TGTGCTAGTGGTTTGGGCGGGATGGCCTACAATGAGCAGTTCTTC. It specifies CASGLGGMAYNEQFF.

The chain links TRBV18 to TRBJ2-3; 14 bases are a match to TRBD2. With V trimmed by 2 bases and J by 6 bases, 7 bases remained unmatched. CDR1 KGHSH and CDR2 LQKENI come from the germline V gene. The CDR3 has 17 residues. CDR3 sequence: CASSPIGTSGSGDTQYF. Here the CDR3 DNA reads TGTGCCAGCTCACCAATCGGGACTAGCGGGAGTGGGGATACGCAGTATTTT. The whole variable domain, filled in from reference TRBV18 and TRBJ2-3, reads NAGVMQNPRHLVRRRGQEARLRCSPMKGHSHVYWYRQLPEEGLKFMVYLQKENIIDESGMPKERFSAEFPKEGPSILRIQQVVRGDSAAYFCASSPIGTSGSGDTQYFGPGTRLTVL.

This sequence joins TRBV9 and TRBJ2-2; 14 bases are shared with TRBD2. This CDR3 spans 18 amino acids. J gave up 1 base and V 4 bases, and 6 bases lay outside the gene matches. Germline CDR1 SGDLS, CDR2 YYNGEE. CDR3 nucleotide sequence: TGTGCCAGCAGCTTCGGACTAGCGGGAGGAAAGAACACCGGGGAGCTGTTTTTT. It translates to CASSFGLAGGKNTGELFF.

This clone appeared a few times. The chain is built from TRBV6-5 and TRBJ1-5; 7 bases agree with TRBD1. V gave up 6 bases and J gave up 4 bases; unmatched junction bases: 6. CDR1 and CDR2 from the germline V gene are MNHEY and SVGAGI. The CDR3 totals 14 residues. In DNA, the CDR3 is TGTGCCAGCAGGATACAACAGGGGAATCAGCCCCAGCATTTT. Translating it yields CASRIQQGNQPQHF.

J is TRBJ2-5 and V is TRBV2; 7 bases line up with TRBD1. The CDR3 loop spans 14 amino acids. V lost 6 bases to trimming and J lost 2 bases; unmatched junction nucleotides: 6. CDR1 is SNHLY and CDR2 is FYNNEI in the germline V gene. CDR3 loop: CASSVMGQQETQYF. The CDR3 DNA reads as TGTGCCAGCAGCGTGATGGGACAGCAAGAGACCCAGTACTTC.

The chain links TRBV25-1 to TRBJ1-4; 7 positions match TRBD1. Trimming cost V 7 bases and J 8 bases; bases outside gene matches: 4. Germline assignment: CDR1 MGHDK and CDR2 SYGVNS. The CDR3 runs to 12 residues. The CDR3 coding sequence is TGTGCCAGCACGACAGGGTTGGAAAAACTGTTTTTT. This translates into CASTTGLEKLFF.